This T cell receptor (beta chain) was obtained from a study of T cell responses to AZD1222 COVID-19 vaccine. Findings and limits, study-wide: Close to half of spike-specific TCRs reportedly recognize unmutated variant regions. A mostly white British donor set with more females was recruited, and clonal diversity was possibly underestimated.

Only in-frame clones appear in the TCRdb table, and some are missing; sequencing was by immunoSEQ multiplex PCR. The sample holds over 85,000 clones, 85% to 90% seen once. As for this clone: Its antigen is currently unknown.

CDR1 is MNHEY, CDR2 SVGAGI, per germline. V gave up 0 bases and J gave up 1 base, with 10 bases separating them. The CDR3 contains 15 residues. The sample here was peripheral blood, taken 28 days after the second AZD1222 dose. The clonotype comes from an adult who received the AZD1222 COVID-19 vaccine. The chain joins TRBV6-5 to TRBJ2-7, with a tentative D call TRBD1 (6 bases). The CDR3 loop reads CASSYSWTVSYEQYF. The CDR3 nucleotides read TGTGCCAGCAGTTACTCCTGGACAGTTTCCTACGAGCAGTACTTC.